The 32 T cell receptor beta chains given below trace back to one sample, sequenced in a study of Graves' ophthalmopathy and Graves' hyperthyroidism. RNA transcripts were the source from which TCR beta CDR3 regions were amplified. HTBI primers primed a first-round RT-PCR, and a second-round multiplex PCR followed. One entry per CDR3 protein results from TCRdb running MiXCR on the multiplex PCR reads. The sample records hundreds of thousands of distinct CDR3 sequences, roughly 21% being singletons. Sequenced material: peripheral blood. All receptors derive from a woman aged 18-29 years with stable Graves' hyperthyroidism.

The chain recombines TRBV28 with TRBJ2-7; 9 nucleotides align to TRBD1. V shed 3 bases, J shed 4 bases, and the junction held 19 bases outside the gene matches. This CDR3 has 19 amino acids. The germline V gene has CDR1 MDHEN and CDR2 SYDVKM. In DNA form, the CDR3 reads TGTGCCAGCAGTTTCCTCCGGGACAGGGATTCCGCCCCTTCATACGAGCAGTACTTC. Protein: CASSFLRDRDSAPSYEQYF.

The chain uses TRBV6-1 and TRBJ1-2; 10 nucleotides agree with TRBD1. The junction had 6 bases not matched to a gene; V was cut back by 6 bases and J by 8 bases. This CDR3 spans 13 amino acids. In germline, CDR1 is MNHNS, CDR2 SASEGT. The CDR3 reads CASRVGQGLGYTF. The CDR3 nucleotides read TGTGCCAGCAGAGTGGGACAGGGGCTCGGCTACACCTTC.

The sample holds many counts of this clonotype. The V call is TRBV20-1, the J call TRBJ2-7; 8 nucleotides agree with TRBD2. This CDR3 spans 16 amino acids. Germline V CDR1 and CDR2: DFQATT, SNEGSKA (reference sequence). Germline trimming cut 1 base from V and 0 bases from J; bases unmatched to any gene: 8. The CDR3 nucleotides read TGCAGTGCTAGAGCGGGGGGTAGCGGGGACTCCTACGAGCAGTACTTC. The encoded protein is CSARAGGSGDSYEQYF.

This clonotype was recorded many times. The V call is TRBV5-5, the J call TRBJ2-7, with TRBD2 matching over 10 bases. Germline V CDR1 and CDR2: SGHKS, YYEKEE (reference sequence). The CDR3 has 15 residues. J lost 9 bases, V lost 0 bases, and 9 bases had no gene match. The CDR3, as DNA: TGTGCCAGCAGCTTGGTACTAGCGGGATTCAACGGGCAGTACTTC. Its protein product is CASSLVLAGFNGQYF.

The CDR3 coding sequence is TGTGCCAGCACAGTTCAGTTTCAGGGATCCGCTGAAGCTTTCTTT. It yields the protein CASTVQFQGSAEAFF. The J gene is TRBJ1-1, the V gene TRBV6-1; D may be TRBD1 (5 bases). CDR3 length: 15 amino acids. CDR1 is MNHNS, CDR2 SASEGT, per germline. Trimming cost V 7 bases and J 6 bases, with 21 bases left between them.

This clonotype was seen repeatedly, ten times or more. The V gene is TRBV25-1, the J gene TRBJ1-2; D gene uncertain. CDR3 length: 16 amino acids. Germline CDR1 reads MGHDK; CDR2 reads SYGVNS. The ends were cut back, 6 bases at V and 3 bases at J, with 20 bases in the middle. Here the CDR3 DNA reads TGTGCCAGCAGCGGATCCCGCGGAGGATTTGACTATGGCTACACCTTC. Translated: CASSGSRGGFDYGYTF.

The chain joins TRBV12-3 or TRBV12-4 to TRBJ1-2; no clear D gene. V gave up 5 bases and J gave up 6 bases, with 13 bases separating them. The CDR3 covers 13 residues. Written as DNA, the CDR3 is TGTGCCAGCAGTGAACATGCGGTCGATGGCTACACCTTC. It encodes CASSEHAVDGYTF.

This clonotype was counted between two and nine times. The genes are TRBV6-1 and TRBJ1-2; unclear D gene. Germline CDR1 reads MNHNS; CDR2 reads SASEGT. V lost 3 bases and J lost 3, with 8 bases in between. This CDR3 is 13 amino acids long. In DNA, the CDR3 is TGTGCCAGCAGTGACACAGCGGACTATGGCTACACCTTC. As protein: CASSDTADYGYTF.

In this sample, this clonotype turned up many times. The chain combines TRBV28 with TRBJ2-7; 7 bases match TRBD2. Germline V gene sequence: CDR1 MDHEN, CDR2 SYDVKM. V trimming: 6 bases; J trimming: 6 bases; junction bases outside the gene matches: 17. The length of the CDR3 is 16 residues. This chain's CDR3 is CASSSPLTSGGCEQYF. The CDR3 DNA sequence: TGTGCCAGCAGCTCCCCTCTGACATCGGGGGGATGCGAGCAGTACTTC.

The CDR3 region is CASSLLGGLIYEQYF. The CDR3 nucleotides are TGTGCCAGCAGTTTACTTGGGGGTTTAATATACGAGCAGTACTTC. This chain links TRBV27 with TRBJ2-7; D is possibly TRBD1 or TRBD2 (5 bases each). V lost 2 bases and J lost 4, with 15 bases in between. Germline V gene data show CDR1 as MNHEY and CDR2 as SMNVEV (reference sequence). The CDR3 is made up of 15 amino acids.

This clonotype was recorded at least ten times. The V gene is TRBV4-1, the J gene TRBJ1-2; TRBD1 matches 7 bases. The junction had 7 bases not matched to a gene; V was cut back by 4 bases and J by 2 bases. Germline CDR1 and CDR2: MGHRA and YSYEKL. The CDR3 extends over 15 amino acids. CDR3 DNA: TGCGCCAGCAGCCCGCCGACAGGGAACAACTATGGCTACACCTTC. It specifies CASSPPTGNNYGYTF.

This clonotype was detected ten times or more. The rearrangement links TRBV6-1 to TRBJ2-2; D remains unclear. The CDR3 extends over 13 amino acids. Germline values: CDR1 MNHNS, CDR2 SASEGT. Trimming pared 5 bases from V and 8 bases from J, leaving 12 bases between. The DNA for the CDR3 is TGTGCCAGCAGTCCCTATGAGCAGGGGGAGCTGTTTTTT. The encoded protein is CASSPYEQGELFF.

This clonotype was observed a few times. The chain recombines TRBV28 with TRBJ1-1, with 7 bases aligning to TRBD1. The germline V gene has CDR1 MDHEN and CDR2 SYDVKM. CDR3 length: 15 residues. The J segment lost 5 bases and the V segment lost 7 bases, leaving 13 bases of the junction unmatched. CDR3 nucleotides: TGTGCCAGCACCAAATATCCGGGACAGTGGACTGAAGCTTTCTTT. It specifies CASTKYPGQWTEAFF.

This clonotype has at least ten counts. The chain has TRBV12-3 or TRBV12-4 and TRBJ1-5, with no clear D. Trimming left V 1 base short and J 6 bases short, with 7 bases between. This CDR3 spans 13 amino acids. The CDR3: CASSLDRAQPQHF. In nucleotides, the CDR3 is TGTGCCAGCAGTTTAGATCGGGCTCAGCCCCAGCATTTT.

This clonotype has a handful of counts. The chain couples TRBV11-2 to TRBJ2-4; maybe TRBD2 (6 bases). The CDR3 is 13 residues long. From germline, CDR1 is SGHAT and CDR2 FQNNGV. Trimming left V 3 bases short and J 6 bases short, with 9 bases between. The CDR3 protein is CASSFFGRNIQYF. The DNA of the CDR3 is TGTGCCAGCAGCTTTTTCGGGAGAAACATTCAGTACTTC.

This clonotype turned up a few times. This chain connects TRBV12-3 or TRBV12-4 to TRBJ1-5; 7 bases map to TRBD1. The V segment lost 4 bases and the J segment 7 bases; nucleotides outside the gene matches: 7. The CDR3 has 14 amino acids. CDR3 sequence (DNA): TGTGCCAGCAGTTACTCGGACAGGATCCAGCCCCAGCATTTT. Protein product: CASSYSDRIQPQHF.

The V call is TRBV20-1, the J call TRBJ2-7; possible D gene TRBD1, 6 bases. The V gene lost 5 bases and the J gene lost 2 bases, with 16 bases spanning the gap. CDR1 is DFQATT, CDR2 SNEGSKA, per germline (reference sequence). This CDR3 is built from 14 residues. The CDR3 region is CSAPARQAPYEQYF. CDR3 DNA sequence: TGCAGTGCTCCAGCAAGACAGGCTCCCTACGAGCAGTACTTC.

A note on this clonotype: A junction end diverges from the germline sequence, so it may reflect a read error. This sequence joins TRBV7-2 and TRBJ1-2, with TRBD1 matching 7 bases. Germline CDR1 and CDR2: SGHTA and FQGNSA. The CDR3 sequence is 12 residues long. The CDR3 DNA reads TGTGCCAGCAGCTCGGGACAGTATGGCTACGCCTTC. Its translation: CASSSGQYGYAF.

There are many counts of this clonotype. The chain combines TRBV29-1 with TRBJ2-6; D remains unclear. Trimming cost V 3 bases and J 4 bases, with 10 bases left between them. Germline assignment: CDR1 SQVTM and CDR2 ANQGSEA. The CDR3 covers 14 residues. Here the CDR3 DNA reads TGCAGCGTTGAGGGCAGTGGCGGGGCCAACGTCCTGACTTTC. This translates into CSVEGSGGANVLTF.

This clonotype occurred many times. The rearrangement uses TRBV6-5 and TRBJ2-5, with 8 bases aligning to TRBD1. This CDR3 is 13 amino acids long. CDR1 is MNHEY, CDR2 SVGAGI, per germline. Trimming removed 6 bases from V and 4 bases from J; junction bases left unmatched: 4. CDR3 nucleotides: TGTGCCAGCAGGTCAGGGGGCAGAGAGACCCAGTACTTC. Its protein is CASRSGGRETQYF.

In its sample, this clonotype was seen many times. The CDR3 sequence is CASSNRLSGANVLTF. The CDR3 DNA reads TGTGCCAGCAGCAACAGGCTATCCGGGGCCAACGTCCTGACTTTC. V usage is TRBV11-2 and J usage is TRBJ2-6; D is possibly TRBD1 (5 bases). V was clipped by 5 bases and J by 4 bases, with 12 bases between them. The germline CDR1 and CDR2 sequences are SGHAT and FQNNGV. There are 15 residues in the CDR3.

At least ten counts were recorded for this clonotype. V usage is TRBV6-2 or TRBV6-3 and J usage is TRBJ1-5, with D possibly TRBD1 on 5 matching bases. V lost 2 bases to trimming and J lost 0 bases, with 14 bases between them. The germline CDR1 and CDR2 sequences are MNHEY and SVGEGT. This CDR3 has 17 residues. The CDR3 bases are TGTGCCAGCAGTTACAGGGGTCCGGTTCGTAGCAATCAGCCCCAGCATTTT. It translates to CASSYRGPVRSNQPQHF.

This clonotype has ten or more counts. The chain recombines TRBV12-3 or TRBV12-4 with TRBJ1-5; tentatively, D is TRBD1 (6 bases). V was clipped by 5 bases and J by 7 bases, with 15 bases between them. The CDR3 consists of 14 residues. Here the CDR3 DNA reads TGTGCCAGCAGTCAAACAGGGATGGGGCAGCCCCAGCATTTT. This encodes CASSQTGMGQPQHF.

This clonotype occurred many times. V usage is TRBV5-1 and J usage is TRBJ2-2, with a weak D call TRBD2 (6 bases). Germline loops: CDR1 SGHRS, CDR2 YFSETQ. This CDR3 is built from 13 residues. Trimming left V 4 bases short and J 9 bases short, with 13 bases between. CDR3 amino acids: CASSLIADRELFF. The CDR3 DNA reads as TGCGCCAGCAGCCTCATAGCGGACAGGGAGCTGTTTTTT.

This clonotype was observed many times. This chain links TRBV6-2 or TRBV6-3 with TRBJ2-5; 7 nucleotides line up with TRBD1. Per the germline V gene, CDR1 is MNHEY and CDR2 is SVGEGT. Trimming removed 10 bases from V and 5 bases from J; junction bases left unmatched: 19. This CDR3 contains 16 residues. The CDR3 protein is CATRDLGGAKRETQYF. The CDR3 DNA follows: TGTGCCACTCGGGATCTAGGGGGCGCGAAGAGGGAGACCCAGTACTTC.

J is TRBJ2-7 and V is TRBV6-1; D not resolved. Per the germline V gene, CDR1 is MNHNS and CDR2 is SASEGT. There are 13 residues in the CDR3. V lost 6 bases and J lost 5, with 14 bases in between. This CDR3 reads CASRGGDFNEQYF. CDR3 in DNA: TGTGCCAGCAGGGGCGGAGATTTTAACGAGCAGTACTTC.

Ten or more counts support this clonotype. The chain uses TRBV7-2 and TRBJ2-5, with D perhaps matching TRBD1 or TRBD2 (5 bases each). There are 14 residues in the CDR3. Germline V gene data show CDR1 as SGHTA and CDR2 as FQGNSA. V lost 0 bases and J 7 bases, leaving 12 bases between the germline ends. CDR3 amino acids: CASSLARGEGTQYF. DNA for the CDR3: TGTGCCAGCAGCTTAGCGCGAGGGGAAGGGACCCAGTACTTC.

CDR3 protein: CAWSDGKNIQYF. The CDR3 coding sequence is TGTGCCTGGAGCGACGGGAAAAACATTCAGTACTTC. The rearrangement joins TRBV30 to TRBJ2-4; D is undetermined. With 3 bases removed from V and 4 bases from J, the gap between germline ends came to 7 bases. CDR3 length equals 12 residues. Germline V gives CDR1 GTSNPN, CDR2 SVGIG (reference sequence).

This clonotype appeared many times. The V and J genes are TRBV12-3 or TRBV12-4 and TRBJ2-2; 7 bases match TRBD1. The ends lost 5 bases at V and 8 bases at J; junction bases unmatched: 8. This CDR3 comprises 14 residues. CDR3 in DNA: TGTGCCAGCAGTGCCCTGGACAGGACTGGGGAGCTGTTTTTT. It encodes CASSALDRTGELFF.

This clonotype was observed many times. V gene TRBV20-1 combines with J gene TRBJ1-2; 9 bases agree with TRBD1. V lost 5 bases and J lost 2; bases outside the gene matches: 6. The CDR3 extends over 14 amino acids. Per the germline V gene, CDR1 is DFQATT and CDR2 is SNEGSKA (reference sequence). The CDR3 DNA reads as TGCAGTGCTTTCACAGGGGGCGCGAACTATGGCTACACCTTC. It translates to CSAFTGGANYGYTF.

This clonotype has more than one count but fewer than ten. V gene TRBV20-1 combines with J gene TRBJ1-1, with D uncertain. The germline V and J ends were trimmed by 4 bases and 2 bases, with 8 bases remaining between them. The CDR3 spans 12 residues. Germline V gene sequence: CDR1 DFQATT, CDR2 SNEGSKA (reference sequence). For the CDR3, the DNA is TGCAGTGCTATGGAGGGAAACACTGAAGCTTTCTTT. Its protein is CSAMEGNTEAFF.

This rearrangement joins TRBV7-8 to TRBJ2-7; perhaps TRBD1 as D (5 bases). This CDR3 comprises 15 residues. CDR1 and CDR2 (germline): SGHVS, FQNEAQ. V gave up 0 bases and J gave up 2 bases, with 11 bases separating them. The CDR3 loop is CASSLAGRTAYEQYF. The CDR3 region has the DNA TGTGCCAGCAGCTTAGCGGGGCGGACCGCCTACGAGCAGTACTTC.